Each of the 14 T cell receptor beta chains below was sequenced from the same sample in a study of blood T cell repertoires in COVID-19. The data were produced by immunoSEQ multiplex PCR, yet TCRdb's version contains in-frame clones alone and is incomplete. The sample lists around 100,000 clones; around 89% were seen once. Sequencing was done on a sample of peripheral blood. The receptors were sampled from a middle-aged man with COVID-19, enrolled during active disease.

This chain links TRBV5-4 with TRBJ2-3; 7 positions match TRBD2. V trimming: 0 bases; J trimming: 2 bases; junction bases outside the gene matches: 3. Germline loops: CDR1 SGHNT, CDR2 YYREEE (reference sequence). The CDR3 extends over 15 amino acids. As DNA, the CDR3 is TGTGCCAGCAGCTTGGAGCGGGGACTCACAGATACGCAGTATTTT. Translating gives CASSLERGLTDTQYF.

V gene TRBV2 combines with J gene TRBJ2-5, with TRBD1 identical over 7 bases. Trimming took 4 bases from V and 5 from J; bases not matched to a gene: 10. In germline, CDR1 is SNHLY, CDR2 FYNNEI. The CDR3 is made up of 15 amino acids. The CDR3 loop is CASSVRQGKMETQYF. For the CDR3, the DNA is TGTGCCAGCAGTGTCCGACAGGGAAAGATGGAGACCCAGTACTTC.

CDR3 DNA sequence: TGTGCCAGCCGCGGGTTGGGGTCACCCCTCCACTTT. Translation gives CASRGLGSPLHF. The chain employs TRBV3-1 (or the pseudogene TRBV3-2) and TRBJ1-6; no reliable D call. V was cut by 8 bases and J by 10 bases, with 12 bases left in between. Germline V gene lookup returns CDR1 LGHDT and CDR2 YNNKEL (reference sequence). This CDR3 region has 12 residues.

This chain connects TRBV18 to TRBJ2-5, with unresolved D. The ends were cut back, 3 bases at V and 2 bases at J, with 7 bases in the middle. This CDR3 contains 13 residues. In germline, CDR1 is KGHSH, CDR2 LQKENI. CDR3 protein: CASSPGHQETQYF. DNA of the CDR3: TGTGCCAGCTCACCTGGGCATCAAGAGACCCAGTACTTC.

The gene calls are TRBV6-5 and TRBJ2-7; D not resolved. The CDR3 totals 13 residues. Per germline, CDR1 MNHEY and CDR2 SVGAGI. Trimming shortened V by 8 bases and J by 6 bases, and 17 bases separated the two germline ends. The CDR3 loop reads CASLGPPGLEQYF. In DNA form, the CDR3 reads TGTGCCAGCTTAGGCCCGCCAGGCCTCGAGCAGTACTTC.

The chain couples TRBV2 to TRBJ2-2; a weak D match, TRBD1 (6 bases). Germline V gene sequence: CDR1 SNHLY, CDR2 FYNNEI. Trimming shortened V by 6 bases and J by 2 bases, and 13 bases separated the two germline ends. CDR3 size: 15 residues. The CDR3 region is CASRAGTLNTGELFF. The CDR3 coding sequence is TGTGCCAGCAGAGCCGGGACACTTAACACCGGGGAGCTGTTTTTT.

This chain uses TRBV29-1 with TRBJ2-3; D is undetermined. V lost 0 bases and J 0 bases, leaving 10 bases between the germline ends. The germline CDR1 and CDR2 sequences are SQVTM and ANQGSEA. This CDR3 comprises 15 residues. CDR3 nucleotide sequence: TGCAGCGTTGAAGATCGGGTGTCCAGCACAGATACGCAGTATTTT. This codes for CSVEDRVSSTDTQYF.

The chain recombines TRBV4-1 with TRBJ2-7; possible D gene TRBD2, 5 bases. The CDR3 sequence is 15 residues long. V lost 3 bases and J 6 bases, leaving 18 bases between the germline ends. Germline-derived CDR1 and CDR2 are MGHRA and YSYEKL. CDR3 nucleotide sequence: TGCGCCAGCAGCCAGACATCTGCAGCTGGGAGCGAGCAGTACTTC. Protein product: CASSQTSAAGSEQYF.

The chain joins TRBV3-1 (or the pseudogene TRBV3-2) to TRBJ2-3, with a weak D call TRBD2 (6 bases). Trimming removed 1 base from V and 1 base from J, with 18 bases in between. This CDR3 spans 18 amino acids. CDR1 and CDR2 from the germline V gene are LGHDT and YNNKEL (reference sequence). In DNA, the CDR3 is TGTGCCAGCAGCCAAGGGCGGGGCGCTCGTTTTGGCACAGATACGCAGTATTTT. The encoded protein is CASSQGRGARFGTDTQYF.

V is TRBV7-9 and J is TRBJ1-1; D ambiguous. Trimming shortened V by 4 bases and J by 10 bases, and 16 bases separated the two germline ends. The germline V gene encodes CDR1 SEHNR and CDR2 FQNEAQ (reference sequence). This CDR3 has 13 residues. The CDR3 nucleotides read TGTGCCAGCAGCTCCACCCCTGGGCTGAGAGCTTTCTTT. This gives the protein CASSSTPGLRAFF.

This chain connects TRBV10-3 to TRBJ1-2; D is perhaps TRBD1 (5 bases). The CDR3 has 13 residues. V lost 7 bases and J lost 6, with 15 bases in between. From germline, CDR1 is ENHRY and CDR2 SYGVKD. The CDR3 bases are TGTGCCATCACAACGGACACCTTGGATGGCTACACCTTC. Translation: CAITTDTLDGYTF.

This clone was counted a single time. The V gene is TRBV7-2, the J gene TRBJ2-7; 7 bases align to TRBD1. With V trimmed by 3 bases and J by 2 bases, 1 base remained unmatched. This CDR3 comprises 13 residues. CDR1 is SGHTA, CDR2 FQGNSA, per germline. CDR3 DNA: TGTGCCAGCAGCTTCGGACAGGCCTACGAGCAGTACTTC. This sequence encodes CASSFGQAYEQYF.

The chain links TRBV3-1 (or the pseudogene TRBV3-2) to TRBJ2-4; weak D call: TRBD1 (6 bases). The CDR3 spans 14 residues. Germline CDR1 is LGHDT and CDR2 is YNNKEL (reference sequence). V was trimmed by 3 bases and J by 1 base, leaving 7 bases between them. In DNA, the CDR3 is TGTGCCAGCAGCCAGGGGGCGGCCAAAAACATTCAGTACTTC. Amino acids: CASSQGAAKNIQYF.

This clone was counted a single time. The rearrangement links TRBV7-3 to TRBJ1-6; D may be TRBD1 (6 bases). The CDR3 is made up of 13 amino acids. CDR1 SGHTA and CDR2 FQGTGA come from the germline V gene. V shed 4 bases and J shed 10 bases, with 11 bases lying between them. CDR3: CASSSRQDSPLHF. CDR3 nucleotides: TGTGCCAGCAGCTCTAGACAGGACTCACCCCTCCACTTT.